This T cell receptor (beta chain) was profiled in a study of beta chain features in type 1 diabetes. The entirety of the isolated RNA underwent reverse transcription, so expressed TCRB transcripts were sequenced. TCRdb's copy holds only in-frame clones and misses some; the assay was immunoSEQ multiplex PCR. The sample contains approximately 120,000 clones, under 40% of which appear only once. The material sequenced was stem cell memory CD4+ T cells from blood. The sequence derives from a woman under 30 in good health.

CDR3 DNA sequence: TGTGCCAGCCAAACTAGCGGGAGGGCCACCTACGAGCAGTACTTC. This sequence encodes CASQTSGRATYEQYF. V and J are TRBV27 and TRBJ2-7; 13 bases align to TRBD2. Trimming cost V 8 bases and J 2 bases; bases outside gene matches: 6. The CDR3 loop spans 15 amino acids. Germline assignment: CDR1 MNHEY and CDR2 SMNVEV (reference sequence).